A single sample gave rise to the 17 T cell receptor beta chains below, sequenced in a study of CD8 T cells in ankylosing spondylitis. MiXCR, applied by TCRdb to the 5' RACE reads, yields one record per CDR3 protein. The data show around 130,000 distinct CDR3 sequences, roughly 9% seen once. Sequencing used blood, either unsorted or a sorted T cell fraction (not recorded which). These receptors originate from a male donor with ankylosing spondylitis or in good health (not recorded which).

This clonotype has ten or more counts. The gene calls are TRBV28 and TRBJ1-1; maybe TRBD1 (6 bases). Germline CDR1 MDHEN, CDR2 SYDVKM. The CDR3 loop spans 16 amino acids. V was shortened by 3 bases and J by 2 bases, with 16 bases between the two germline ends. The CDR3 loop is CASSFRADGTNTEAFF. The CDR3 DNA reads as TGTGCCAGCAGTTTCCGGGCCGACGGGACAAACACTGAAGCTTTCTTT.

This clonotype was seen many times. J is TRBJ2-5 and V is TRBV5-1; 7 bases align to TRBD2. CDR1 is SGHRS, CDR2 YFSETQ, per germline. The CDR3 is 14 residues long. The V and J ends lost 4 bases and 1 base, in that order; junction bases with no gene match: 4. CDR3 coding DNA: TGCGCCAGCAGCACGGGACTATCCCAAGAGACCCAGTACTTC. Translated: CASSTGLSQETQYF.

The sample holds many counts of this clonotype. The J gene is TRBJ2-3, the V gene TRBV4-1, with TRBD2 matching 11 bases. J lost 0 bases, V lost 4 bases, and 3 bases had no gene match. Germline assignment: CDR1 MGHRA and CDR2 YSYEKL. The CDR3 has 16 amino acids. This CDR3 reads CASSPIAGGSTDTQYF. CDR3 sequence (DNA): TGCGCCAGCAGCCCCATAGCGGGAGGGAGCACAGATACGCAGTATTTT.

This clonotype was detected a few times. V and J are TRBV11-2 and TRBJ2-1; perhaps TRBD1 as D (6 bases). This CDR3 is built from 15 residues. V was pared by 1 base and J by 6 bases, with 13 bases between. CDR1 is SGHAT and CDR2 is FQNNGV in the germline V gene. CDR3 amino acids: CASSLVRGRGNEQFF. DNA of the CDR3: TGTGCCAGCAGCTTAGTGAGGGGGAGAGGCAATGAGCAGTTCTTC.

On this clonotype itself: This sequence may be a read error, since a much larger clone differs from it by one base. No conserved phenylalanine or tryptophan ends this CDR3, so it is likely a read error. The chain has TRBV7-2 and TRBJ2-5; 10 nucleotides match TRBD2. Germline CDR1 and CDR2: SGHTA and FQGNSA. With V trimmed by 5 bases and J by 4 bases, 4 bases remained unmatched. This CDR3 contains 14 residues. The CDR3 DNA is TGTGCCAGCAGCCGGACTAGCGGAGGAGAGACCCAGTACCTC. Translation: CASSRTSGGETQYL.

Concerning this clonotype itself: Since a much larger clone is just one base distant, this may be a read error. V is TRBV20-1 and J is TRBJ1-5, with no clear D. Germline loops: CDR1 DFQATT, CDR2 SNEGSKA (reference sequence). The CDR3 is 12 amino acids. The CDR3 sequence is CSGGFGGQPHHF. The CDR3 bases are TGCAGTGGAGGATTTGGCGGTCAGCCCCATCATTTT.

This clonotype was detected ten times or more. CDR3 region: CASKRSPTGANVLTF. CDR3 in DNA: TGTGCCAGCAAGCGGTCTCCAACTGGGGCCAACGTCCTGACTTTC. The V and J genes are TRBV6-1 and TRBJ2-6, with D tentatively TRBD2 (5 bases). The CDR3 runs to 15 residues. Trimming shortened V by 7 bases and J by 2 bases, and 12 bases separated the two germline ends. The germline CDR1 and CDR2 sequences are MNHNS and SASEGT.

This clonotype was found many times. V is TRBV7-2 and J is TRBJ2-3; weak D call: TRBD2 (5 bases). Trimming took 3 bases from V and 0 from J, leaving 13 bases between them. The CDR3 runs to 16 residues. Germline CDR1 reads SGHTA; CDR2 reads FQGNSA. The CDR3 DNA is TGTGCCAGCAGCTTCCAATCCGGGATTAGCACAGATACGCAGTATTTT. Translating gives CASSFQSGISTDTQYF.

With respect to this clonotype: It may be a read error: a sequence one base away is much more abundant. V usage is TRBV7-2 and J usage is TRBJ2-3; the D gene is possibly TRBD2 (5 bases). Germline CDR1 reads SGHTA; CDR2 reads FQGNSA. Trimming left V 5 bases short and J 0 bases short, with 12 bases between. This CDR3 has 15 amino acids. The CDR3 DNA reads as TGTGCCAGCAGCACTAGTGGGTTTAGCACAGATACGCAGTATTTT. Protein product: CASSTSGFSTDTQYF.

In this sample, this clonotype turned up many times. V is TRBV7-8 and J is TRBJ2-1; TRBD2 aligns across 11 bases. The CDR3 is 16 amino acids. V lost 5 bases, J lost 4 bases, and 7 bases stayed unmatched. CDR1 and CDR2 from the germline V gene are SGHVS and FQNEAQ. CDR3 bases: TGTGCCAGCAGCCTGCCGGGACTAGCGGTTTACAATGAGCAGTTCTTC. Protein product: CASSLPGLAVYNEQFF.

Only a few counts were recorded for this clonotype. The chain has TRBV7-6 and TRBJ2-7; 9 bases fit TRBD2. This CDR3 region has 15 residues. CDR1 is SGHVS and CDR2 is FNYEAQ in the germline V gene. V shed 3 bases, J shed 6 bases, and the junction held 9 bases outside the gene matches. The CDR3 DNA follows: TGTGCCAGCAGCTTTCAGCGGGAGGCATATCGCGAGCAGTACTTC. Protein product: CASSFQREAYREQYF.

This clonotype has ten or more counts. The V call is TRBV20-1, the J call TRBJ2-5; TRBD1 is a possible D gene (5 bases). Trimming stripped 3 bases from V and 4 bases from J, with 12 bases between. Germline V gene lookup returns CDR1 DFQATT and CDR2 SNEGSKA (reference sequence). This CDR3 contains 13 residues. The CDR3 loop reads CSASLQGGETQYF. The CDR3 nucleotides are TGCAGTGCTAGTCTGCAGGGCGGAGAGACCCAGTACTTC.

This clonotype was picked up a small number of times. This chain links TRBV12-3 or TRBV12-4 with TRBJ2-5, with 8 bases matching TRBD2. Losses at the gene ends were 6 bases for V and 5 bases for J; bases not matched to a gene: 14. This CDR3 contains 16 residues. Here the CDR3 reads CASSSSGREVGETQYF. The CDR3 coding sequence is TGTGCCAGCAGCTCCTCTGGGCGGGAGGTCGGGGAGACCCAGTACTTC.

This clonotype was recorded many times. The rearrangement links TRBV20-1 to TRBJ2-1, with TRBD2 matching 10 bases. Germline V gene sequence: CDR1 DFQATT, CDR2 SNEGSKA (reference sequence). The V segment lost 0 bases and the J segment 9 bases; nucleotides outside the gene matches: 5. This CDR3 is 14 amino acids long. In nucleotides, the CDR3 is TGCAGTGCTAGAGATCTAGCGGGAGCGAGTGAGCAGTTCTTC. Its protein product is CSARDLAGASEQFF.

This clonotype was picked up many times. The chain recombines TRBV5-1 with TRBJ2-7, with 9 bases aligning to TRBD1. Germline V CDR1 and CDR2: SGHRS, YFSETQ. There are 15 residues in the CDR3. V was pared by 4 bases and J by 6 bases, with 11 bases of the junction left unmatched. This CDR3 is CASSRTGQGIIEQYF. The CDR3 DNA reads TGCGCCAGCAGCCGTACGGGACAGGGTATTATCGAGCAGTACTTC. Full variable domain (remainder filled in from reference TRBV5-1 and TRBJ2-7): KAGVTQTPRYLIKTRGQQVTLSCSPISGHRSVSWYQQTPGQGLQFLFEYFSETQRNKGNFPGRFSGRQFSNSRSEMNVSTLELGDSALYLCASSRTGQGIIEQYFGPGTRLTVT.

This clonotype was counted at least ten times. The chain links TRBV30 to TRBJ1-1; D not certain. Germline CDR1 and CDR2: GTSNPN and SVGIG (reference sequence). This CDR3 is built from 12 residues. The germline V and J ends were trimmed by 0 bases and 4 bases, with 6 bases remaining between them. In DNA form, the CDR3 reads TGTGCCTGGAGTGTTCTTCGCACTGAAGCTTTCTTT. Translation: CAWSVLRTEAFF.

In this sample, this clonotype turned up many times. This chain connects TRBV29-1 to TRBJ2-5; perhaps TRBD2 as D (5 bases). The length of the CDR3 is 14 residues. CDR1 and CDR2 from the germline V gene are SQVTM and ANQGSEA. V lost 4 bases to trimming and J lost 4 bases, with 16 bases between them. DNA for the CDR3: TGCAGCGTTGTCGACCCCCTTGGAGGAGAGACCCAGTACTTC. Protein product: CSVVDPLGGETQYF.